This TCR beta chain is from a study of T cell clonotyping in hematopoietic cell transplantation. Study-level points and caveats: CD4 and CD8 repertoire contributions could not be separated without sorting. Graft donor and pretransplant recipient Inverse Simpson Index values predicted broader posttransplant TCR diversity. Recipient TCR diversity dropped after transplant; expanded clonotypes rose from day 30 to 180.

Assay: immunoSEQ multiplex PCR; the TCRdb copy retains only in-frame clones and omits some. This sample has about 7,700 clones, with around 94% found just once. In regard to this clone: Its matching antigen is unknown.

In germline, CDR1 is SGHTA, CDR2 FQGNSA. The CDR3 spans 19 residues. Trimming cost V 1 base and J 5 bases; bases outside gene matches: 14. The specimen comprised peripheral blood mononuclear cells, sampled 30 days after allogeneic stem cell transplant. The source of this sequence is a male patient aged 55 to 69 who had an allogeneic stem cell transplant from an unrelated donor, so T cells may come from the graft donor. Some clones in this sample may be carry-over from other donors' samples. This chain links TRBV7-2 with TRBJ2-7; 13 positions agree with TRBD2. CDR3 bases: TGTGCCAGCAGCTTAGTCGCCCCGGGACTAGCGGGGCGCTACGACGAGCAGTACTTC. This gives the protein CASSLVAPGLAGRYDEQYF.